Shown below are 23 T cell receptor beta chains from a single sample sequenced in a study of technical replicates of blood from a few donors. The assay was immunoSEQ multiplex PCR, and TCRdb's table has in-frame clones only and misses some. The table lists roughly 70,000 clones, 90% of them singletons. Sequencing used PBMCs. The receptors here all came from a human donor in good health. Some clones in this sample may be carry-over from other donors' samples.

The gene calls are TRBV4-2 and TRBJ2-3; 9 bases are shared with TRBD2. CDR1 and CDR2 (germline): LGHNA, YNFKEQ. The CDR3 length is 16 residues. V shed 4 bases, J shed 5 bases, and the junction held 10 bases outside the gene matches. CDR3: CASSLLAGGLEDTQYF. Here the CDR3 DNA reads TGTGCCAGCAGCCTGCTTGCGGGGGGGTTAGAAGATACGCAGTATTTT.

Remarks on this clone: A junction end diverges from the germline sequence, so it may reflect a read error. V and J are TRBV7-2 and TRBJ1-1, with 7 bases lining up with TRBD1. This CDR3 spans 13 amino acids. Per the germline V gene, CDR1 is SGHTA and CDR2 is FQGNSA. This CDR3 is CASSLDRATEAFF. As DNA, the CDR3 is TGTGCCAGCAGTTTAGACAGGGCCACTGAAGCTTTCTTT.

The chain links TRBV4-2 to TRBJ2-1, with 12 bases aligning to TRBD2. After removal of 1 base from V and 9 bases from J, the junction contained 10 bases not matched to a gene. CDR1 is LGHNA, CDR2 YNFKEQ, per germline. The CDR3 has 17 amino acids. The CDR3: CASSQAPLAGGPGEQFF. DNA for the CDR3: TGTGCCAGCAGCCAAGCCCCTCTAGCGGGAGGGCCAGGTGAGCAGTTCTTC.

This chain uses TRBV4-2 with TRBJ2-6, with 7 bases identical to TRBD2. The CDR3 runs 18 residues. The ends lost 4 bases at V and 0 bases at J; junction bases unmatched: 9. The germline CDR1 and CDR2 sequences are LGHNA and YNFKEQ. The CDR3, as DNA: TGTGCCAGCAGCCCGGAGACTAGCCAGAGCTCTGGGGCCAACGTCCTGACTTTC. Translation gives CASSPETSQSSGANVLTF.

The rearrangement links TRBV5-4 to TRBJ2-1; 11 bases line up with TRBD2. The CDR3 has 15 residues. Germline CDR1 and CDR2: SGHNT and YYREEE (reference sequence). V lost 0 bases and J lost 7; bases outside the gene matches: 3. In DNA, the CDR3 is TGTGCCAGCAGCTTGGATCTAGCGGGGGGTAATGAGCAGTTCTTC. It encodes CASSLDLAGGNEQFF.

The rearrangement joins TRBV28 to TRBJ2-4; 7 bases map to TRBD2. The CDR3 runs 15 residues. Germline values: CDR1 MDHEN, CDR2 SYDVKM. With V trimmed by 4 bases and J by 4 bases, 7 bases remained unmatched. CDR3 protein: CASSSGRAFKNIQYF. The CDR3 DNA sequence: TGTGCCAGCAGTTCTGGGAGGGCTTTTAAAAACATTCAGTACTTC.

This clone was recorded a few times. The chain combines TRBV10-2 with TRBJ2-7, with a possible D match to TRBD2 (5 bases). Germline-derived CDR1 and CDR2 are WSHSY and SAAADI. The CDR3 contains 12 residues. V was shortened by 6 bases and J by 8 bases, with 14 bases between the two germline ends. CDR3: CASSWIGEQQYF. In nucleotides, the CDR3 is TGCGCCAGCAGCTGGATTGGGGAGCAGCAGTACTTC.

The chain couples TRBV5-1 to TRBJ1-4; 9 bases match TRBD1. The CDR3 loop spans 15 amino acids. From germline, CDR1 is SGHRS and CDR2 YFSETQ. V dropped 5 bases and J dropped 8; count of bases not matched to a gene: 10. The CDR3, as DNA: TGCGCCAGCAGTCTTACAGGGGGCAGCAACGAAAAACTGTTTTTT. Amino acids: CASSLTGGSNEKLFF.

The V call is TRBV5-1, the J call TRBJ2-1, with 8 bases that match TRBD1. Losses at the gene ends were 4 bases for V and 1 base for J; bases not matched to a gene: 4. Germline CDR1 SGHRS, CDR2 YFSETQ. This CDR3 has 15 residues. CDR3 region: CASSPQGGSYNEQFF. For the CDR3, the DNA is TGCGCCAGCAGCCCACAGGGGGGTTCCTACAATGAGCAGTTCTTC. Full variable domain (remainder filled in from reference TRBV5-1 and TRBJ2-1): KAGVTQTPRYLIKTRGQQVTLSCSPISGHRSVSWYQQTPGQGLQFLFEYFSETQRNKGNFPGRFSGRQFSNSRSEMNVSTLELGDSALYLCASSPQGGSYNEQFFGPGTRLTVL.

The V gene is TRBV19, the J gene TRBJ2-2, with 10 bases fitting TRBD2. The V gene's germline CDR1 is LNHDA and CDR2 SQIVND (reference sequence). J was trimmed by 1 base and V by 4 bases; bases with no gene match: 6. The CDR3 loop spans 17 amino acids. The CDR3 spells CASSKRTSGKNTGELFF. For the CDR3, the DNA is TGTGCCAGTAGTAAAAGGACTAGCGGAAAGAACACCGGGGAGCTGTTTTTT. Filled out from reference TRBV19 and TRBJ2-2, the complete variable domain reads DGGITQSPKYLFRKEGQNVTLSCEQNLNHDAMYWYRQDPGQGLRLIYYSQIVNDFQKGDIAEGYSVSREKKESFPLTVTSAQKNPTAFYLCASSKRTSGKNTGELFFGEGSRLTVL.

The chain carries TRBV5-4 and TRBJ2-7; TRBD1 matches at 12 bases. V lost 10 bases to trimming and J lost 6 bases; unmatched junction nucleotides: 8. Germline assignment: CDR1 SGHNT and CDR2 YYREEE (reference sequence). CDR3 size: 13 residues. CDR3 region: CAGLRDRGPEQYF. The CDR3 nucleotides are TGTGCCGGGCTTCGGGACAGGGGGCCCGAGCAGTACTTC. Based on the CDR3 plus reference TRBV5-4 and TRBJ2-7, the full variable domain is ETGVTQSPTHLIKTRGQQVTLRCSSQSGHNTVSWYQQALGQGPQFIFQYYREEENGRGNFPPRFSGLQFPNYSSELNVNALELDDSALYLCAGLRDRGPEQYFGPGTRLTVT.

The chain combines TRBV6-5 with TRBJ1-4, with TRBD1 as a possible D gene (6 bases). Trimming cost V 2 bases and J 3 bases, with 13 bases left between them. The CDR3 sequence is 16 residues long. The germline gives CDR1 MNHEY, CDR2 SVGAGI. This CDR3 is CASSYRGGGANEKLFF. For the CDR3, the DNA is TGTGCCAGCAGTTACCGGGGAGGGGGGGCTAATGAAAAACTGTTTTTT.

The V call is TRBV6-4, the J call TRBJ2-7, with a possible D match to TRBD2 (6 bases). V was pared by 8 bases and J by 6 bases, with 17 bases between. CDR3 length: 13 residues. Germline V gene lookup returns CDR1 MRHNA and CDR2 SNTAGT. Here the CDR3 reads CASAPAAGLEQYF. For the CDR3, the DNA is TGTGCCAGCGCCCCCGCGGCGGGGCTCGAGCAGTACTTC.

V and J are TRBV12-5 and TRBJ1-2; 10 positions agree with TRBD1. V lost 6 bases, J lost 6 bases, and 25 bases stayed unmatched. This CDR3 region has 20 residues. Germline V gene data show CDR1 as LGHNT and CDR2 as FRNRAP. The CDR3: CASGLPPLGQGIRRTDGYTF. The CDR3 DNA is TGTGCTAGTGGCTTACCTCCCTTGGGACAGGGGATACGACGCACTGATGGCTACACCTTC. The entire variable domain, with the rest obtained from reference TRBV12-5 and TRBJ1-2, is as follows: DARVTQTPRHKVTEMGQEVTMRCQPILGHNTVFWYRQTMMQGLELLAYFRNRAPLDDSGMPKDRFSAEMPDATLATLKIQPSEPRDSAVYFCASGLPPLGQGIRRTDGYTFGSGTRLTVV.

This chain joins TRBV4-2 and TRBJ1-1; D is unresolved. In germline, CDR1 is LGHNA, CDR2 YNFKEQ. Between the trimmed V and J ends, which lost 0 bases and 2 bases, there was a span of 10 bases. The CDR3 extends over 15 amino acids. The CDR3 bases are TGTGCCAGCAGCCAAGAAACCGGGGTCAACACTGAAGCTTTCTTT. Translation gives CASSQETGVNTEAFF.

The V call is TRBV5-4, the J call TRBJ2-1; D unresolved. Trimming took off 4 bases at V and 7 bases at J, with 9 bases between the two ends. Germline CDR1 is SGHNT and CDR2 is YYREEE (reference sequence). The CDR3 contains 12 residues. CDR3 coding DNA: TGTGCCAGCAGCCCCGGGTGGAATGAGCAGTTCTTC. It codes for CASSPGWNEQFF.

The J gene is TRBJ2-7, the V gene TRBV12-5; D gene uncertain. The ends were cut back, 0 bases at V and 2 bases at J, with 11 bases in the middle. Germline V lookup: CDR1 LGHNT, CDR2 FRNRAP. The CDR3 is 15 residues long. The CDR3 DNA follows: TGTGCTAGTGGTTTGGTCCATACGCCGGCCTACGAGCAGTACTTC. It codes for CASGLVHTPAYEQYF.

The rearrangement uses TRBV4-2 and TRBJ1-5; no clear D gene. The CDR3 loop spans 15 amino acids. Germline V CDR1 and CDR2: LGHNA, YNFKEQ. The V and J ends lost 1 base and 8 bases respectively, with 15 bases between them. The CDR3: CASSQALRVAEPQHF. CDR3 bases: TGTGCCAGCAGCCAAGCTCTTAGGGTAGCGGAGCCCCAGCATTTT.

The V gene is TRBV7-8, the J gene TRBJ2-7; TRBD1 is a possible D gene (5 bases). The V gene's germline CDR1 is SGHVS and CDR2 FQNEAQ. Deletions cut 1 base from V and 4 bases from J, with 11 bases between. CDR3 length equals 14 residues. The CDR3 bases are TGTGCCAGCAGCTTAGTAGGGGCCGCGTACGAGCAGTACTTC. Encoded protein: CASSLVGAAYEQYF.

This clone was detected only once. This chain joins TRBV2 and TRBJ1-2; D is unclear. Germline assignment: CDR1 SNHLY and CDR2 FYNNEI. With 4 bases removed from V and 4 bases from J, the gap between germline ends came to 7 bases. The CDR3 contains 12 residues. CDR3 sequence: CASSGSGYGYTF. The CDR3 DNA follows: TGTGCCAGCAGTGGGTCGGGCTATGGCTACACCTTC.

This chain joins TRBV13 and TRBJ2-7; 10 nucleotides match TRBD2. The CDR3 is 14 amino acids. The germline CDR1 and CDR2 sequences are PRHDT and FYEKMQ (reference sequence). Trimming at V came to 5 bases and at J to 5 bases, leaving 6 bases not matched to a gene. The CDR3 bases are TGTGCCAGCAGCGCCGCGGGGACTAGCGACGAGCAGTACTTC. Its protein product is CASSAAGTSDEQYF. Supplemented by reference TRBV13 and TRBJ2-7, the full variable domain reads AAGVIQSPRHLIKEKRETATLKCYPIPRHDTVYWYQQGPGQDPQFLISFYEKMQSDKGSIPDRFSAQQFSDYHSELNMSSLELGDSALYFCASSAAGTSDEQYFGPGTRLTVT.

The chain is built from TRBV7-9 and TRBJ1-3, with TRBD1 matching over 7 bases. The germline gives CDR1 SEHNR, CDR2 FQNEAQ (reference sequence). The CDR3 is 13 amino acids. V shed 8 bases, J shed 0 bases, and the junction held 1 base outside the gene matches. The CDR3 region is CASRDSSGNTIYF. For the CDR3, the DNA is TGTGCCAGCCGGGACAGCTCTGGAAACACCATATATTTT.

The count of this clone is one. The rearrangement uses TRBV2 and TRBJ2-1; 9 positions agree with TRBD2. Losses at the gene ends were 8 bases for V and 11 bases for J; bases not matched to a gene: 4. Per germline, CDR1 SNHLY and CDR2 FYNNEI. The CDR3 consists of 11 residues. The DNA of the CDR3 is TGTGCCAGCGGGACTAGCACTAAGCAGTTCTTC. This sequence encodes CASGTSTKQFF.